The sequence of this T cell receptor (beta chain) was determined in a study of shared clonotypes between healthy human individuals. Background on the study: Donor composition was a couple of women and a few men, aged 18 to 49.

This table comes from immunoSEQ multiplex PCR, and its TCRdb copy is limited to in-frame clones, with some not included. This table holds some 1 million clones, under 80% found once. The study's findings and limits: The naive CD4 repertoires of a handful of donors were compared, and approximately 5% of clonotypes were shared. Clonotype sharing among the donors was expected to vary with sequencing depth. Only blood underwent sampling, and tissue repertoires likely differ.

Trimming shortened V by 2 bases and J by 3 bases, and 9 bases separated the two germline ends. The CDR3 is made up of 13 amino acids. Germline V gene lookup returns CDR1 SGHRS and CDR2 YFSETQ. In regard to this clone: Antigen specificity is unknown.

Specimen: memory CD4+ T cells sorted from blood. Stated subset: CD45RA-negative fraction. This sequence joins TRBV5-1 and TRBJ2-7, with D uncertain. This receptor was obtained from a man aged 18 to 29 in good health. The chain's CDR3 is CASSFSAGYEQYF. For the CDR3, the DNA is TGCGCCAGCAGCTTCTCGGCAGGCTACGAGCAGTACTTC.